This T cell receptor (beta chain) is from a study of shared clonotypes between healthy human individuals. At the level of the study: A few men and two women, aged 18 to 49, were donors. CD8 memory received one plate per donor, CD8 naive two, CD4 memory three and CD4 naive three. Study observations and caveats: Only blood samples were collected, and tissue repertoires likely differ.

Worth noting for this clone: Its specificity is not known.

J lost 2 bases, V lost 6 bases, and 4 bases had no gene match. Germline-derived CDR1 and CDR2 are MDHEN and SYDVKM. The CDR3 covers 14 residues. In the naive CD8 group, cells lacked CD45RO and were positively selected for CCR7, so terminally differentiated effector memory CD45RA+ cells were left out. Adult donors, all healthy and HIV-negative, had no recent acute infections or vaccinations. Generated by immunoSEQ multiplex PCR, the TCRdb table keeps only in-frame clones and is missing some. The table lists some 2 million clones, around 96% of them singletons. The receptor's source is a man between 18 and 29 years old in good health. The V call is TRBV28, the J call TRBJ2-3, with 8 bases aligning to TRBD2. The sample comprised naive CD8+ T cells sorted from blood. The CDR3 DNA follows: TGTGCCAGCAGCCGTAGCGGGGACACAGATACGCAGTATTTT. As protein: CASSRSGDTDTQYF.